Shown below are 30 T cell receptor beta chains from a single sample sequenced in a study of CD8+CD57+ T cells in acquired aplastic anemia. Genomic DNA provided the template from which TCR beta VDJ and CDR3 profiles were obtained. TCRdb reanalysed the reads using MiXCR and keeps one entry per CDR3 protein. The sample has approximately 200,000 distinct CDR3 sequences, 64% seen once. The sequenced material came from sorted CD4+, CD8+, or CD8+CD57+ T cells (not recorded which) from PBMCs. The receptors shown here come from a human donor with severe aplastic anemia or a healthy control (not recorded which).

The chain is built from TRBV10-3 and TRBJ2-1; TRBD1 might be the D (5 bases). This CDR3 spans 15 amino acids. V gave up 0 bases and J gave up 4 bases, with 10 bases separating them. CDR1 is ENHRY and CDR2 is SYGVKD in the germline V gene. The CDR3, as DNA: TGTGCCATCAGTGAGTCGACAGCTTCATACAATGAGCAGTTCTTC. It is translated as CAISESTASYNEQFF.

On this clonotype itself: A much larger clone lies one base from this, so it may be a read error. The chain joins TRBV4-3 to TRBJ2-3; TRBD2 aligns across 9 bases. The trim removed 4 bases at V and 5 bases at J, leaving 10 bases unmatched. Germline CDR1 is LGHNA and CDR2 is YSLEER. CDR3 length: 16 residues. CDR3 protein: CASSPGLARGIDTQYF. CDR3 nucleotide sequence: TGCGCCAGCAGCCCTGGACTAGCGAGGGGAATAGATACGCAGTATTTT.

This clonotype came up a few times. The V gene is TRBV29-1, the J gene TRBJ2-7; TRBD1 matches at 9 bases. CDR1 is SQVTM, CDR2 ANQGSEA, per germline. V trimming: 4 bases; J trimming: 3 bases; junction bases outside the gene matches: 7. This CDR3 has 14 residues. CDR3 region: CSVALGTGNYEQYF. The CDR3 bases are TGCAGCGTTGCTCTAGGGACAGGGAACTACGAGCAGTACTTC.

The chain employs TRBV24-1 and TRBJ2-1; 9 positions match TRBD1. The CDR3 totals 15 residues. The germline CDR1 and CDR2 sequences are KGHDR and SFDVKD. V was clipped by 3 bases and J by 8 bases; unmatched bases: 7. CDR3 DNA: TGTGCCACCAGTGATGCGGGACAGGGTTCGGATGAGCAGTTCTTC. Its translation is CATSDAGQGSDEQFF.

As regards this clonotype: The junction and the germline gene differ at one end; a read error may be behind it. CDR3 nucleotides: TGTGCCAGCAGTTACACGGGACAGGACGACGAGCAGTACTTC. Its translation: CASSYTGQDDEQYF. The rearrangement uses TRBV10-1 and TRBJ2-7; 8 positions match TRBD1. The CDR3 extends over 14 amino acids. Germline V gene lookup returns CDR1 WNHNN and CDR2 SYGVQD (reference sequence).

In this sample, this clonotype turned up a few times. This chain connects TRBV15 to TRBJ2-3; 8 bases align to TRBD2. The CDR3 sequence is 16 residues long. With V trimmed by 0 bases and J by 6 bases, 8 bases remained unmatched. CDR1 is LNHNV and CDR2 is YYDKDF in the germline V gene (reference sequence). Here the CDR3 reads CATSRDEAGARDTQYF. The CDR3 DNA reads as TGTGCCACCAGCAGAGATGAAGCGGGGGCCAGGGATACGCAGTATTTT.

With respect to this clonotype: Relative to the germline gene, one junction end is altered; a read error may explain this. V usage is TRBV7-9 and J usage is TRBJ1-2, with a possible D match to TRBD1 (6 bases). Germline V CDR1 and CDR2: SEHNR, FQNEAQ (reference sequence). The CDR3 has 15 amino acids. The CDR3 protein is CARSLYYDRRYGYTF. As DNA, the CDR3 is TGTGCCAGGAGCTTATACTACGACAGGCGGTATGGCTACACCTTC.

The chain uses TRBV20-1 and TRBJ2-7; tentative D call: TRBD1 (5 bases). Germline values: CDR1 DFQATT, CDR2 SNEGSKA (reference sequence). V lost 1 base to trimming and J lost 0 bases, with 10 bases between them. CDR3 length equals 14 residues. The CDR3 reads CSARGQSYSYEQYF. In nucleotides, the CDR3 is TGCAGTGCTAGAGGACAGTCGTACTCCTACGAGCAGTACTTC.

At least ten counts were recorded for this clonotype. The chain joins TRBV9 to TRBJ2-7, with 8 bases identical to TRBD2. The CDR3 has 16 amino acids. The V and J ends lost 4 bases and 0 bases, in that order; junction bases with no gene match: 9. The germline CDR1 and CDR2 sequences are SGDLS and YYNGEE. The CDR3: CASSPRRGGLSYEQYF. The CDR3 bases are TGTGCCAGCAGCCCCCGCCGGGGGGGGCTCTCCTACGAGCAGTACTTC.

This clonotype was seen repeatedly, ten times or more. The J gene is TRBJ2-1, the V gene TRBV15; 7 bases map to TRBD2. The V gene end was trimmed by 1 base and the J gene end by 3 bases; junction bases not matched to a gene: 6. The CDR3 has 16 residues. The germline V gene has CDR1 LNHNV and CDR2 YYDKDF (reference sequence). The CDR3 DNA reads TGTGCCACCAGCAGAGTAGTCCGGGACTACTACAATGAGCAGTTCTTC. Translated: CATSRVVRDYYNEQFF.

CDR3 protein: CASTPSMSPARGNTEAFF. CDR3 bases: TGTGCCAGTACTCCCTCGATGAGCCCAGCACGAGGGAACACTGAAGCTTTCTTT. The chain links TRBV19 to TRBJ1-1; no clear D gene. Germline V CDR1 and CDR2: LNHDA, SQIVND (reference sequence). V gave up 7 bases and J gave up 1 base, with 25 bases separating them. The CDR3 length is 18 residues.

The chain joins TRBV9 to TRBJ2-7, with TRBD2 matching 9 bases. CDR3 length: 14 residues. The V gene's germline CDR1 is SGDLS and CDR2 YYNGEE. Trimming took 5 bases from V and 4 from J; bases not matched to a gene: 7. CDR3 amino acids: CASSISGGSYEQYF. CDR3 nucleotides: TGTGCCAGCAGTATCAGCGGGGGGTCTTACGAGCAGTACTTC.

This clonotype was detected only a few times. The V gene is TRBV19, the J gene TRBJ2-1; the D gene could be TRBD1 or TRBD2 (5 bases each). Germline V gene lookup returns CDR1 LNHDA and CDR2 SQIVND (reference sequence). The V and J ends lost 1 base and 5 bases respectively, with 9 bases between them. The CDR3 runs to 14 residues. CDR3 DNA: TGTGCCAGTAGTATAGCCGGGGCGAACAATGAGCAGTTCTTC. Translating it yields CASSIAGANNEQFF.

The J gene is TRBJ1-1, the V gene TRBV7-9, with D tentatively TRBD1 (5 bases). Trimming stripped 5 bases from V and 4 bases from J, with 11 bases between. CDR3 length: 13 residues. Germline-derived CDR1 and CDR2 are SEHNR and FQNEAQ (reference sequence). CDR3 protein: CASSRSRGTEAFF. In nucleotides, the CDR3 is TGTGCCAGCAGCAGATCTAGGGGCACTGAAGCTTTCTTT.

The chain employs TRBV29-1 and TRBJ1-2, with 9 bases aligning to TRBD1. Unmatched junction bases numbered 8, after V lost 6 bases and J lost 3 bases. CDR3 length: 14 amino acids. The germline gives CDR1 SQVTM, CDR2 ANQGSEA. The CDR3 sequence is CSVDGQGRDYGYTF. The DNA of the CDR3 is TGCAGCGTCGACGGACAGGGGAGGGACTATGGCTACACCTTC. The variable domain in full, completed from reference TRBV29-1 and TRBJ1-2, reads SAVISQKPSRDICQRGTSLTIQCQVDSQVTMMFWYRQQPGQSLTLIATANQGSEATYESGFVIDKFPISRPNLTFSTLTVSNMSPEDSSIYLCSVDGQGRDYGYTFGSGTRLTVV.

There are many counts of this clonotype. This chain links TRBV6-6 with TRBJ2-7, with 7 bases matching TRBD2. The ends lost 6 bases at V and 2 bases at J; junction bases unmatched: 7. Germline V lookup: CDR1 MNHNY, CDR2 SVGAGI (reference sequence). The CDR3 sequence is 14 residues long. The CDR3 loop reads CASRPEGLTYEQYF. Here the CDR3 DNA reads TGTGCCAGCAGACCGGAGGGACTAACCTACGAGCAGTACTTC.

The rearrangement links TRBV5-4 to TRBJ2-4; 8 bases are a match to TRBD2. The CDR3 totals 16 residues. The V gene's germline CDR1 is SGHNT and CDR2 YYREEE (reference sequence). J lost 1 base, V lost 4 bases, and 7 bases had no gene match. CDR3 in DNA: TGTGCCAGCAGCCGGGGGGGTTCATCGGCCAAAAACATTCAGTACTTC. The encoded protein is CASSRGGSSAKNIQYF.

Only one count was recorded for this clonotype. The V gene is TRBV7-2, the J gene TRBJ1-1; no definite D call. The CDR3 loop spans 13 amino acids. With 6 bases removed from V and 3 bases from J, the gap between germline ends came to 11 bases. Germline CDR1 SGHTA, CDR2 FQGNSA. Written as DNA, the CDR3 is TGTGCCAGCAGTCCGGAAAGCTACACTGAAGCTTTCTTT. Translation gives CASSPESYTEAFF.

V usage is TRBV5-1 and J usage is TRBJ1-2; no clear D gene. The V gene lost 4 bases and the J gene lost 1 base, with 5 bases spanning the gap. CDR3 size: 12 residues. In germline, CDR1 is SGHRS, CDR2 YFSETQ. This CDR3 reads CASSADNYGYTF. For the CDR3, the DNA is TGCGCCAGCAGCGCGGATAACTATGGCTACACCTTC.

The table lists this clonotype with a count of one. The CDR3 DNA reads as TGTGCCAGCAGCCCTGGACAGGGGGTCGGTTTCGTCAAAAACATTCAGTACTTC. It codes for CASSPGQGVGFVKNIQYF. The rearrangement uses TRBV14 and TRBJ2-4; 10 nucleotides match TRBD1. The germline CDR1 and CDR2 sequences are SGHDN and FVKESK. This CDR3 comprises 18 residues. The ends lost 4 bases at V and 3 bases at J; junction bases unmatched: 12.

This clonotype was seen many times. This chain links TRBV7-3 with TRBJ2-3; TRBD2 matches at 7 bases. Germline values: CDR1 SGHTA, CDR2 FQGTGA. CDR3 length: 15 amino acids. V gave up 5 bases and J gave up 1 base; unmatched junction bases: 6. In nucleotides, the CDR3 is TGTGCCAGCAGCCCCCTGGGGGGGGGCACAGATACGCAGTATTTT. This encodes CASSPLGGGTDTQYF.

Ten or more counts support this clonotype. V gene TRBV20-1 combines with J gene TRBJ2-7, with D possibly matching TRBD1 (6 bases). This CDR3 has 18 amino acids. V was pared by 4 bases and J by 2 bases, with 27 bases between. Germline lookup yields CDR1 DFQATT and CDR2 SNEGSKA (reference sequence). CDR3 in amino acids: CSATRDSPWGHPTYEQYF. The CDR3 bases are TGCAGTGCTACACGAGACTCGCCGTGGGGGCACCCCACCTACGAGCAGTACTTC.

This clonotype was found once. The chain couples TRBV5-1 to TRBJ2-3; possibly TRBD2 for D (5 bases). The V end lost 3 bases, the J end lost 5 bases, and 7 bases lay between the germline ends. This CDR3 comprises 12 residues. Germline CDR1 and CDR2: SGHRS and YFSETQ. This CDR3 reads CASSSEGDTQYF. For the CDR3, the DNA is TGCGCCAGCAGCTCCGAGGGAGATACGCAGTATTTT.

CDR3 in amino acids: CASTLGGPGNEQFF. The DNA of the CDR3 is TGCGCCAGCACCCTGGGGGGGCCTGGCAATGAGCAGTTCTTC. This chain uses TRBV5-1 with TRBJ2-1; D perhaps matches TRBD2 (7 bases). Trimming pared 6 bases from V and 6 bases from J, leaving 16 bases between. The germline V gene has CDR1 SGHRS and CDR2 YFSETQ. There are 14 residues in the CDR3.

The rearrangement uses TRBV7-9 and TRBJ1-2, with 8 nucleotides matching TRBD1. J gave up 6 bases and V 6 bases, and 3 bases lay outside the gene matches. The germline V gene encodes CDR1 SEHNR and CDR2 FQNEAQ (reference sequence). There are 12 residues in the CDR3. CDR3 sequence: CASSPTGDGYTF. The CDR3, as DNA: TGTGCCAGCAGTCCGACAGGGGATGGCTACACCTTC.

The chain employs TRBV5-4 and TRBJ2-5; 8 nucleotides align to TRBD1. Germline V gene data show CDR1 as SGHNT and CDR2 as YYREEE (reference sequence). V trimming: 7 bases; J trimming: 6 bases; junction bases outside the gene matches: 14. The CDR3 is made up of 15 amino acids. The CDR3 here is CASWSPGTGRQTQYF. The DNA of the CDR3 is TGTGCCAGCTGGAGTCCGGGGACAGGTCGTCAGACCCAGTACTTC.

On this clonotype: Relative to the germline gene, one junction end is altered; a read error may explain this. The chain uses TRBV5-5 and TRBJ1-1, with 12 bases fitting TRBD1. The CDR3 is 16 amino acids. Germline lookup yields CDR1 SGHKS and CDR2 YYEKEE (reference sequence). CDR3 amino acids: CASSPTGTGGRTEAFF. The CDR3 region has the DNA TGCGCCAGCAGCCCTACCGGGACAGGGGGCCGGACTGAAGCTTTCTTT.

V usage is TRBV6-6 and J usage is TRBJ2-7; D ambiguous. Between the trimmed V and J ends, which lost 5 bases and 2 bases, there was a span of 7 bases. CDR3 size: 12 residues. Germline CDR1 reads MNHNY; CDR2 reads SVGAGI (reference sequence). CDR3 sequence: CASSETPYEQYF. DNA for the CDR3: TGTGCCAGCAGTGAAACCCCCTACGAGCAGTACTTC.

The chain joins TRBV7-9 to TRBJ1-1; the D is unclear. Trimming pared 0 bases from V and 9 bases from J, leaving 20 bases between. The CDR3 has 16 residues. Germline values: CDR1 SEHNR, CDR2 FQNEAQ (reference sequence). The CDR3 nucleotides read TGTGCCAGCAGCTTAGCGAGCGAAGATTTAAGGCCCCAAGCTTTCTTT. Its protein product is CASSLASEDLRPQAFF.

Concerning this clonotype: This may stem from a read error, because a much larger clone lies one nucleotide away. The gene calls are TRBV20-1 and TRBJ2-7, with 8 positions matching TRBD1. There are 13 residues in the CDR3. From germline, CDR1 is DFQATT and CDR2 SNEGSKA (reference sequence). CDR3 bases: TGCAGTGCGAGGACAGGGCACAGATACGAGCAGGACTTC. It specifies CSARTGHRYEQDF.